What follows is one TCR beta chain and its context. Authors' processing steps: Amplification with reference gene primers provided the estimates of nucleated cell counts. Here immunoSEQ multiplex PCR was the method, and the copy in TCRdb shows in-frame clones only, minus some. The D gene and trimming were derived from the DNA, and the V and J assignments and clone size from that table. The data contain about 190,000 clones, roughly 80% of them seen just once; the ten biggest clones take up around 6.1%. The sample is drawn from a study of blood T cell repertoires in COVID-19. Overall study: The United States, Italy and Spain provided the acute and convalescent COVID-19 samples. PBMCs, B-cell-depleted T cells, or T cells were the source of the cDNA or gDNA that made up the material.

CDR1 is MNHEY, CDR2 SVGAGI, per germline. Deletions cut 4 bases from V and 4 bases from J, with 11 bases between. This CDR3 region has 14 residues. The sequence was collected from a middle-aged woman with acute or convalescent COVID-19. The chain joins TRBV6-5 to TRBJ1-3, with a tentative D call TRBD1 (5 bases). Sequenced input: peripheral blood. The CDR3 sequence: CASSWRQGGNTIYF. DNA of the CDR3: TGTGCCAGCAGTTGGCGCCAGGGCGGAAACACCATATATTTT.